These T cell receptor beta chains were read from a single sample in a study of blood T cells in healthy people across ages. Using its own MiXCR run on the 5' RACE reads, TCRdb lists one record per CDR3 protein. This table holds fewer than 750,000 distinct CDR3 sequences, under 55% found once. The sequencing input was blood. These receptors all come from a man older than 75 in good health. The CDR3 runs from the conserved cysteine through the conserved F or W. The order of the fields is V gene, clone size, J gene, D gene, CDR3 DNA, CDR3 protein. A D gene is named only where the DNA matches it firmly. Clone size is shown for a subset of rows, as once, few, many or a class of expanded clone.

V: TRBV7-3
size: few
J: TRBJ2-1
D: TRBD2
DNA: TGTGCCAGCAGCTTACGGGGGGGGAAGGGCTCCTACAATGAGCAGTTCTTC
CDR3: CASSLRGGKGSYNEQFF

V: TRBV12-3/TRBV12-4
size: -
J: TRBJ2-3
D: -
DNA: TGTGCCAGCAGTGTTCCTAGCGGCACAGATACGCAGTATTTT
CDR3: CASSVPSGTDTQYF

V: TRBV4-3
size: few
J: TRBJ2-1
D: -
DNA: TGCGCCAGCAGCCAAGGGGCAGCCCCCAATGAGCAGTTCTTC
CDR3: CASSQGAAPNEQFF

V: TRBV29-1
size: few
J: TRBJ2-1
D: -
DNA: TGCAGCGTTGAGGAGGGAAGTGGGACATCCTACAATGAGCAGTTCTTC
CDR3: CSVEEGSGTSYNEQFF

V: TRBV12-3/TRBV12-4
size: -
J: TRBJ2-7
D: TRBD2
DNA: TGTGCCAGCAGTAAAACCGGGACTAGCGGTACCTACGAGCAGTACTTC
CDR3: CASSKTGTSGTYEQYF

V: TRBV6-2/TRBV6-3
size: few
J: TRBJ2-1
D: TRBD1
DNA: TGTGCCAGCAGAGCGGGACAGGGCGGAGTATTGGAGCAGTTCTTC
CDR3: CASRAGQGGVLEQFF

V: TRBV14
size: -
J: TRBJ2-5
D: -
DNA: TGTGCCAGCAGCACGGGACCCCTAATGGGGGAGACCCAGTACTTC
CDR3: CASSTGPLMGETQYF

V: TRBV6-1
size: few
J: TRBJ1-2
D: -
DNA: TGTACCAGCTCTCCGGGCAAGACTCTTTGGGAAGTATATGGCTACACCTTC
CDR3: CTSSPGKTLWEVYGYTF

V: TRBV27
size: -
J: TRBJ1-4
D: -
DNA: TGTGCCAGCAGTACTGGGATAAGAGAAAAACTGTTTTTT
CDR3: CASSTGIREKLFF

V: TRBV6-5
size: many
J: TRBJ2-2
D: -
DNA: TGTGCCAGCAGTTACGACGGGGACCTATATTCCGGGGAGCTGTTTTTT
CDR3: CASSYDGDLYSGELFF

V: TRBV5-1
size: -
J: TRBJ2-6
D: -
DNA: TGCGCCAGCAGCCTACCGGGCCCCTCTGGGGCCAACGTCCTGACTTTC
CDR3: CASSLPGPSGANVLTF

V: TRBV6-6
size: -
J: TRBJ1-6
D: -
DNA: TGTGCCAGCAATGTAGGGGGTCGATCACCCCTCCACTTT
CDR3: CASNVGGRSPLHF

V: TRBV7-2
size: -
J: TRBJ2-3
D: -
DNA: TGTGCCAGCAGCATTCGGACTAGCACAGATACGCAGTATTTT
CDR3: CASSIRTSTDTQYF

V: TRBV7-2
size: -
J: TRBJ1-6
D: TRBD1
DNA: TGTGCCAGCAGCTCGAGGACAGGGGGCTCTTCACCCCTCCACTTT
CDR3: CASSSRTGGSSPLHF

V: TRBV18
size: few
J: TRBJ2-7
D: TRBD1
DNA: TGTGCCAGCTCACCTGGGACAGAGGACGAGCAGTACTTC
CDR3: CASSPGTEDEQYF

V: TRBV6-1
size: -
J: TRBJ2-6
D: -
DNA: TGTGCCAGCAGTGAAGGAGGGGCTGGGGCCAACGTCCTGACTTTC
CDR3: CASSEGGAGANVLTF

V: TRBV5-1
size: few
J: TRBJ2-7
D: -
DNA: TGCGCCAGCAGCTTGGTACCGGGAGAAGAGCAGTACTTC
CDR3: CASSLVPGEEQYF

V: TRBV27
size: once
J: TRBJ2-1
D: TRBD2
DNA: TGTGCCAGCAGTCGACTAGCGGGAGTCCCCTACAATGAGCAGTTCTTC
CDR3: CASSRLAGVPYNEQFF

V: TRBV20-1
size: -
J: TRBJ2-6
D: -
DNA: TGCAGTGCCGCGGACTCTGGGGCCAACGTCCTGACTTTC
CDR3: CSAADSGANVLTF

V: TRBV11-2
size: -
J: TRBJ2-7
D: -
DNA: TGTGCCAGCCGTAGGGATCCGTTTAGGGAGCAGTACTTC
CDR3: CASRRDPFREQYF

V: TRBV12-3/TRBV12-4
size: -
J: TRBJ2-1
D: TRBD2
DNA: TGTGCCAGCAGTCGGGACAGGGCTCGGACTAGCGGGAGAAATGAGCAGTTCTTC
CDR3: CASSRDRARTSGRNEQFF

V: TRBV3-1
size: -
J: TRBJ2-1
D: TRBD2
DNA: TGTGCCAGCAGCCTACCCGGGACTACCGAGCAGTTCTTC
CDR3: CASSLPGTTEQFF

V: TRBV5-5
size: few
J: TRBJ2-3
D: TRBD1
DNA: TGTGCCAGCAGCCGATCGACAGGGAGCTTACTTGTTACGCAGTATTTT
CDR3: CASSRSTGSLLVTQYF

V: TRBV9
size: -
J: TRBJ2-7
D: -
DNA: TGTGCCAGCAGCACACTTCAGGCGGGCGAGCAGTACTTC
CDR3: CASSTLQAGEQYF

V: TRBV6-5
size: few
J: TRBJ2-7
D: TRBD1
DNA: TGTGCCAGCGCAATTGGGGGACAGGGAGGCGAGCAGTACTTC
CDR3: CASAIGGQGGEQYF

V: TRBV6-5
size: -
J: TRBJ2-5
D: TRBD1
DNA: TGTGCCAGCAGTGTCCGGACAGGGCTCGAGACCCAGTACTTC
CDR3: CASSVRTGLETQYF

V: TRBV6-2/TRBV6-3
size: -
J: TRBJ2-5
D: -
DNA: TGTGCCAGCAGTTACTCGGCGGAAGTGGCCCGAGAGACCCAGTACTTC
CDR3: CASSYSAEVARETQYF

V: TRBV6-2/TRBV6-3
size: -
J: TRBJ2-5
D: -
DNA: TGTGCCAGCATCGGGTACAACCAAGAGACCCAGTACTTC
CDR3: CASIGYNQETQYF

V: TRBV20-1
size: -
J: TRBJ2-6
D: TRBD1
DNA: TGCAGTGCTAGAAAAACGGACAGGGCTGGGGCCAACGTCCTGACTTTC
CDR3: CSARKTDRAGANVLTF

V: TRBV9
size: -
J: TRBJ2-3
D: TRBD2
DNA: TGTGCCACATCGAGCGGGGGGGCGACGGATACGCAGTATTTT
CDR3: CATSSGGATDTQYF

V: TRBV7-9
size: -
J: TRBJ1-1
D: -
DNA: TGTGCCAGCAGCTTAGACAGGGTAACCAAAGCTGAAGCTTTCTTT
CDR3: CASSLDRVTKAEAFF

V: TRBV5-1
size: -
J: TRBJ2-3
D: -
DNA: TGCGCCAGCAGCTTGGCGCCCGGCGGGCAAGATACGCAGTATTTT
CDR3: CASSLAPGGQDTQYF

V: TRBV2
size: -
J: TRBJ1-2
D: -
DNA: TGTGCCAGCAGTACCGACACGGGAGCTAACTATGGCTACACCTTC
CDR3: CASSTDTGANYGYTF

V: TRBV29-1
size: few
J: TRBJ1-2
D: -
DNA: TGCAGCGCCACTTTTGTTACGGGCTACACCTTC
CDR3: CSATFVTGYTF

V: TRBV7-9
size: few
J: TRBJ1-4
D: -
DNA: TGTGCCAGCAGCCTGACACCAACTAATGAAAAACTGTTTTTT
CDR3: CASSLTPTNEKLFF